The clone carrying this TCR beta chain was picked up a small number of times. Its antigen is still unknown. Trimming cost V 10 bases and J 6 bases, with 19 bases left between them. The CDR3 sequence is 14 residues long. This sample stems from a study of CD8 T cells in ankylosing spondylitis. Findings of the study overall: Both synovial fluid and blood in reactive arthritis had previously been reported to carry some motif variants. Matched ankylosing spondylitis synovial fluid reportedly contained a significantly enriched population of disease-linked clones. Relatively scarce in peripheral blood, disease-linked clones were CD8+. One TCR beta motif, made up of about 8 highly homologous variants, appeared characteristic of ankylosing spondylitis blood.

TCRdb processed the 5' RACE reads anew with MiXCR; each CDR3 protein has one entry. This table holds 400,000 to 450,000 distinct CDR3 sequences, under 20% found once. The receptor was derived from a male donor with ankylosing spondylitis. Sequencing was carried out using blood, either unsorted or a sorted T cell fraction (not recorded which). The rearrangement joins TRBV12-3 or TRBV12-4 to TRBJ2-1; D is perhaps TRBD2 (6 bases). This CDR3 reads CAIRGMTLSNEQFF. CDR3 coding DNA: TGTGCCATCCGGGGGATGACCCTTTCCAATGAGCAGTTCTTC.